These 3 T cell receptor beta chains were sequenced from one sample in a study of T cells expressing NK-cell markers. For each CDR3 protein, TCRdb gives one entry from its re-call of the 5' RACE reads, without DNA. The sample data list about 380,000 distinct CDR3 sequences. Sequenced: blood T cells: a sorted CD56 or NKG2C T cell subset, CD4+ or CD8+ T cells, or bulk PBMC T cells (not recorded which). These receptors were taken from a man aged 18 to 69 in good health.

This chain links TRBV7-8 with TRBJ2-5; the TCRdb call, TRBD1, lacks DNA for checking. CDR1 and CDR2 (germline): SGHVS, FQNEAQ. The CDR3 consists of 13 residues. The CDR3 loop reads CASRETGYETQYF.

This chain joins TRBV7-6 and TRBJ2-7; TCRdb indicates TRBD1, and absent DNA this call remains unverified. CDR3 length: 14 amino acids. Germline assignment: CDR1 SGHVS and CDR2 FNYEAQ. The CDR3 sequence is CASSRTGTAYEQYF.

This sequence joins TRBV20-1 and TRBJ2-3; there is no DNA to check the TCRdb D call of TRBD2. The CDR3 consists of 16 residues. The germline gives CDR1 DFQATT, CDR2 SNEGSKA (reference sequence). This CDR3 is CSARALGAVKEDTQYF.